The following is a T cell receptor (beta chain) sequence with its context. No cognate antigen has been identified for it. The sample holds no much larger clone one base away, and base qualities are not on file. TCR CDR3 regions were amplified from genomic DNA by multiplex PCR using the deep immunoSEQ assay. Genomic DNA extracted from each cell subset was distributed evenly over all wells of several immunoSEQ 96-well plates, and each plate served as one replicate. For sorted subsets, each replicate PCR was loaded with approximately 0.2 ug genomic DNA, equivalent to about 30,000 T cell genomes. Purified libraries were measured with a Qubit 3.0 fluorometer, size-checked on a Bioanalyzer 2100, and measured again with the KAPA Library Quantification kit. Each immunoSEQ 96-well plate was sequenced on its own single-read 150-cycle Illumina NextSeq 550 flow cell. The authors processed their data as follows. Because the immunoSEQ output included only junctional sequences and no quality scores, the filtering could not be the same as the filtering used for full-length reads. Sequences were annotated with PyIR, a Python wrapper for IgBLAST v1.9, using IMGT germline references to assign V/J genes and CDR3. Reads were filtered out if the reads had weak V/J assignments (E-value above 1e-6), no CDR3, stop codons, out-of-frame junctions, or ambiguous translated residues. A V3J clonotype was defined by an identical inferred V gene, J gene, and CDR3 amino acid sequence. Percentage overlap between repertoires was calculated by dividing the number of shared unique clonotypes by the size of the smaller repertoire. Three approaches were used to assess repertoire richness: RTK rarefaction, the Chao1 estimator, and Recon v2.1 estimates of unobserved clonotypes. Generation probabilities were computed with OLGA for all TCRbeta clonotypes obtained by the gDNA method from a handful of donors. In TCRdb, the immuneACCESS table is reduced to in-frame sequences with V and J assigned. These tables do not hold every clone; where another copy was compared, an unresolved V gene accounts for under half, and the others remain unexplained. The DNA was the basis for D and trimming; V, J and clone size are from that table. The sample table holds hundreds of thousands of clones, of which around 96% were seen once. The ten largest account for 0.095% to 0.14% of the sample.

This specimen belongs to a study of shared clonotypes between healthy human individuals (dated by TCRdb to the early 2020s). Broadly, across the study: The cohort included three men and a couple of women between 18 and 49 years of age. Per donor, three plates each were used for CD4 naive and CD4 memory, two for CD8 naive, and one for CD8 memory. To estimate repertoire size and how much clonotype sharing occurs between individuals, the study deeply sequenced the blood TCR repertoires of 5 or 6 healthy adults. To increase sequencing depth and limit assay-specific biases, TCR repertoire library preparation and sequencing were carried out by different laboratories using diverse techniques. Per donor, leukapheresis produced somewhere between about 0.8 and 9 billion PBMCs. Findings and caveats that apply to the study as a whole: The small number of donors limited the genetic and exposure-history diversity represented. Larger estimated clonotype richness was generally found for naive subsets than for memory subsets. Based on pairwise subsampling, the degree of clonotype sharing among donors was expected to be affected by sequencing depth. Sampling was restricted to blood, and TCR repertoires in tissues likely differ from the TCR repertoires found in blood. Clonotypes shared by all four sorted-subset donors showed higher generation probabilities than non-shared clonotypes. Incomplete sequencing was indicated by rarefaction of sorted-subset datasets, despite the large sequencing depth. When a few donors were compared, the shared fraction of clonotypes was about 5.2% for naive CD4, about 4% for naive CD8, 2% to 2.5% for memory CD4, and 0.4% for memory CD8.

CD8 naive samples were obtained by positive selection for CCR7 among CD45RO-negative cells, yielding a CD45RA+CCR7+ population from which TemRA cells were excluded. The donors were healthy, HIV-negative adults with no recently reported acute infections or vaccinations. Every donor was a Caucasian adult living in Nashville, Tennessee, USA. Blood was obtained by leukapheresis, after which PBMCs were separated by Ficoll-Histopaque density gradient centrifugation and cryopreserved in liquid nitrogen vapor phase. Analytical flow cytometry was used to check the purity and quantity of every magnetically sorted T cell population. Each sorted fraction had its genomic DNA isolated and then quantified by UV absorbance on a Nanodrop 2000c. CDR1 is given as SQVTM and CDR2 as ANQGSEA, both from the germline V gene. Counted from cysteine to phenylalanine, this CDR3 has 14 amino acids. Of all the DNA, just the CDR3 is kept, 42 bases in frame from base 1. V drops 6 bases and J drops 0 bases, leaving 13 bases in between.

The receptor was derived from a young woman in good health. This chain joins TRBV29-1 to TRBJ2-3; a confident D gene designation cannot be given. Sequencing was performed on naive CD8+ T cells sorted from blood. The cell subset or site label corresponds to: CD45RA+CCR7+. The CDR3 corresponds to CSVAGLGSTDTQYF. The sequenced DNA: TGCAGCGTAGCCGGATTGGGGAGCACAGATACGCAGTATTTT.